This is a list of T cell receptor beta chains from one sample in a study of shared clonotypes between healthy human individuals. Sequenced by immunoSEQ multiplex PCR; TCRdb stores in-frame clones only, minus some. The profile shows approximately 1,500,000 clones, more than 95% of them singletons. Sequencing used naive CD4+ T cells sorted from blood. Receptor source: a man aged 25 to 45 in good health. CDR3s include the opening cysteine and the closing phenylalanine or tryptophan. D genes are given only for firm matches. A clone size is listed for some rows: how often the clone was seen (once, few, many), or a class if it is expanded.

D gene	clone size	V gene	J gene	CDR3 DNA	CDR3 protein
.	.	TRBV20-1	TRBJ2-2	TGCAGTGCTAATTACGGGGAGCTGTTTTTT	CSANYGELFF
TRBD2	.	TRBV28	TRBJ2-3	TGTGCCAGACGGGAGCTAGCGGCCCATAGCACAGATACGCAGTATTTT	CARRELAAHSTDTQYF
TRBD2	.	TRBV28	TRBJ2-5	TGTGCCAGCAGCGCCACCCTCCTAGCGGGGAACCAAGAGACCCAGTACTTC	CASSATLLAGNQETQYF
TRBD1	.	TRBV6-5	TRBJ2-7	TGTGCCAGCAGTTACTACAGGGGGGCCTCCTACGAGCAGTACTTC	CASSYYRGASYEQYF
TRBD2	.	TRBV29-1	TRBJ2-1	TGCAGCGTCGCTAGCGGGAGGTACAATGAGCAGTTCTTC	CSVASGRYNEQFF
.	once	TRBV5-1	TRBJ1-2	TGCGCCAGCAGCGGCGGGGGGCCTAACTATGGCTACACCTTC	CASSGGGPNYGYTF
.	.	TRBV29-1	TRBJ2-3	TGCAGCGTTGAAGCCCCGGCCACAGATACGCAGTATTTT	CSVEAPATDTQYF
.	.	TRBV6-6	TRBJ2-1	TGTGCCAGCACCCTTGGCGGGACAGCCTACAATGAGCAGTTCTTC	CASTLGGTAYNEQFF
TRBD1	.	TRBV6-5	TRBJ1-5	TGTGCCAGCAGCCGGGGACAGAGTAATCAGCCCCAGCATTTT	CASSRGQSNQPQHF
.	.	TRBV5-1	TRBJ1-6	TGCGCCAGCAGCCGGGACACGGATTCACCCCTCCACTTT	CASSRDTDSPLHF
TRBD1	.	TRBV6-4	TRBJ1-1	TGTGCCAGCAGTGTTCAGGGGGGACCGAACACTGAAGCTTTCTTT	CASSVQGGPNTEAFF
.	once	TRBV6-1	TRBJ2-6	TGTGCCAGCACGGACCCTGGGGCCAACGTCCTGACTTTC	CASTDPGANVLTF
.	.	TRBV18	TRBJ1-4	TGTGCCAGCTCACCACTCGGTAGGGGCGGTACTAATGAAAAACTGTTTTTT	CASSPLGRGGTNEKLFF
TRBD1	.	TRBV18	TRBJ1-4	TGTGCCAGCTCACCCACAGGGGGCGCAGGCCCTGGCTTTGTTGAAAAACTGTTTTTT	CASSPTGGAGPGFVEKLFF
.	.	TRBV27	TRBJ2-5	TGTGCCAGCAGTTCCCGGACAGAAATCCAAGAGACCCAGTACTTC	CASSSRTEIQETQYF
.	.	TRBV6-1	TRBJ2-7	TGTGCCAGCAGTGAAGTGTCCTCCTACGAGCAGTACTTC	CASSEVSSYEQYF
.	.	TRBV7-9	TRBJ2-3	TGTGCCAGCAGCTTAGGAAGAACTAGCACAGATACGCAGTATTTT	CASSLGRTSTDTQYF
.	.	TRBV7-8	TRBJ2-1	TGTGCCAGCAGTCCCCTAGCGCACAATGAGCAGTTCTTC	CASSPLAHNEQFF
.	once	TRBV11-2	TRBJ2-1	TGTGCCAGCAGCACCACAGGGATAATGTACAATGAGCAGTTCTTC	CASSTTGIMYNEQFF
.	.	TRBV5-1	TRBJ2-3	TGCGCCAGCAGCTTGGACGTCATTAGCACAGATACGCAGTATTTT	CASSLDVISTDTQYF
.	once	TRBV6-5	TRBJ2-3	TGTGCCAGCGGTGAGCGGCCCTCCACAGATACGCAGTATTTT	CASGERPSTDTQYF
.	.	TRBV7-9	TRBJ2-7	TGTGCCAGCAGCTCCCTCTACGAGCAGTACTTC	CASSSLYEQYF
TRBD2	once	TRBV7-9	TRBJ2-3	TGTGCCAGCAGCTTCGGACTAGCGGGACGCACAGATACGCAGTATTTT	CASSFGLAGRTDTQYF